This T cell receptor (beta chain) emerged from a study of blood T cell repertoires in COVID-19. The repertoire was sequenced with immunoSEQ multiplex PCR; TCRdb's copy has only in-frame clones and lacks some. In the table there are about 380,000 clones, about 87% of which are singletons. This CDR3 spans 13 amino acids. Trimming pared 6 bases from V and 4 bases from J, leaving 13 bases between. Germline V gives CDR1 LNHDA, CDR2 SQIVND (reference sequence). The rearrangement uses TRBV19 and TRBJ2-7; D perhaps matches TRBD1 (7 bases). Material for sequencing was PBMCs or T cells enriched from blood (not recorded which). The origin of this receptor is a man aged 25-45 years who had recovered from COVID-19. The CDR3 DNA reads as TGTGCCAGTAGGAGGAGGGGGCAGTACGAGCAGTACTTC. Encoded protein: CASRRRGQYEQYF.